This record looks at one TCR beta chain sequence and its context. This entry comes from a study of PD-1 blockade in classical Hodgkin lymphoma. The repertoire was sequenced with immunoSEQ multiplex PCR; TCRdb's copy has only in-frame clones and lacks some. The sample comprises over 50,000 clones, about 85% of which are singletons, and roughly 8.1% rests with the top ten. This sample's time point: cycle 4 day 1 (C4D1), after around six weeks of nivolumab. Every patient relapsed after autologous stem cell transplantation, and brentuximab vedotin exposure varied. The CDR3 is made up of 16 amino acids. Per germline, CDR1 SGHRS and CDR2 YFSETQ. Trimming took 4 bases from V and 5 from J; bases not matched to a gene: 6.

The sample consisted of peripheral blood mononuclear cells (PBMCs), taken before the fourth cycle of nivolumab. The sequence came from a human donor with classical Hodgkin lymphoma. V is TRBV5-1 and J is TRBJ2-3, with 14 nucleotides matching TRBD2. CDR3 sequence reads: CASSETSGGARDTQYF. As DNA, the CDR3 is TGCGCCAGCAGCGAGACTAGCGGGGGGGCTAGAGATACGCAGTATTTT.